A single sample is the source of the 12 T cell receptor beta chains below, sequenced in a study of cytomegalovirus exposure and HLA in healthy donors. Both 60 Vbeta primers and 13 Jbeta primers went into the PCR. Only in-frame clones appear in the TCRdb table, and some are missing; sequencing was by immunoSEQ multiplex PCR. The table lists 90,000 to 110,000 clones, more than 65% of them singletons, with under 4% in the top ten. Sequenced input: PBMCs. The receptors here all came from a man in his thirties or forties in good health and CMV-seronegative.

The V gene is TRBV21-1, the J gene TRBJ1-2; the table's D call of TRBD1 was not tested on the DNA. TRBV21-1 is annotated as a pseudogene. The CDR3 spans 15 residues. Here the CDR3 reads CASSKKGTGGPGYTF. In DNA, the CDR3 is TGTGCCAGCAGCAAAAAGGGGACAGGGGGACCGGGCTACACCTTC.

V usage is TRBV14 and J usage is TRBJ2-5; possible D gene TRBD2, 5 bases. The germline gives CDR1 SGHDN, CDR2 FVKESK. The V and J ends lost 5 bases and 4 bases respectively, with 14 bases between them. This CDR3 spans 14 amino acids. Written as DNA, the CDR3 is TGTGCCAGCAGCGAGAGGCCAGGAGGAGAGACCCAGTACTTC. It translates to CASSERPGGETQYF.

This clone was detected only a few times. The rearrangement links TRBV18 to TRBJ1-5; D remains unclear. CDR3 length equals 14 residues. Germline loops: CDR1 KGHSH, CDR2 LQKENI. V was clipped by 1 base and J by 7 bases, with 11 bases between them. CDR3 bases: TGTGCCAGCTCACCACGGAGGGAGGCGCAGCCCCAGCATTTT. Protein: CASSPRREAQPQHF.

This chain uses TRBV30 with TRBJ2-2, with TRBD1 matching over 7 bases. This CDR3 spans 15 amino acids. Germline-derived CDR1 and CDR2 are GTSNPN and SVGIG (reference sequence). The V and J ends lost 2 bases and 3 bases, in that order; junction bases with no gene match: 6. CDR3 in amino acids: CAWSTHRGYTGELFF. In DNA form, the CDR3 reads TGTGCCTGGAGTACCCACAGGGGTTACACCGGGGAGCTGTTTTTT.

On this clone: A read error may account for a junction end that differs from germline. The CDR3 DNA reads TGTGCTAGCAGCTTTCAGACCCGGGACAGGGGCCACCTGGGCTATGGCTACACCTTC. Translating it yields CASSFQTRDRGHLGYGYTF. The chain carries TRBV7-7 and TRBJ1-2, with TRBD1 identical over 10 bases. CDR3 length: 19 amino acids. Germline CDR1 reads SSHAT; CDR2 reads FNYEAQ (reference sequence).

The CDR3: CASSSIRDRGQPQHF. In nucleotides, the CDR3 is TGTGCCAGCAGTTCCATTCGGGACAGGGGCCAGCCCCAGCATTTT. The chain is built from TRBV28 and TRBJ1-5; TRBD1 agrees at 10 bases. This CDR3 has 15 amino acids. From germline, CDR1 is MDHEN and CDR2 SYDVKM. J lost 7 bases, V lost 4 bases, and 7 bases had no gene match.

V usage is TRBV6-5 and J usage is TRBJ1-1; D is undetermined. The CDR3 has 13 amino acids. Trimming left V 7 bases short and J 0 bases short, with 9 bases between. CDR1 MNHEY and CDR2 SVGAGI come from the germline V gene. CDR3 bases: TGTGCCAGCAACCGGGAGATGAACACTGAAGCTTTCTTT. Its protein is CASNREMNTEAFF.

This clone has a handful of counts. The chain joins TRBV18 to TRBJ1-4; a possible D gene is TRBD1 (6 bases). V lost 3 bases to trimming and J lost 6 bases, with 14 bases between them. CDR1 is KGHSH, CDR2 LQKENI, per germline. The CDR3 contains 15 residues. The CDR3 protein is CASSPPAGEHEKLFF. CDR3 nucleotides: TGTGCCAGCTCACCCCCGGCAGGGGAGCATGAAAAACTGTTTTTT.

This clone was detected only a few times. V and J are TRBV30 and TRBJ2-1; D may be TRBD2 (5 bases). CDR1 GTSNPN and CDR2 SVGIG come from the germline V gene (reference sequence). The CDR3 runs to 14 residues. Trimming took 5 bases from V and 6 from J, leaving 17 bases between them. In nucleotides, the CDR3 is TGTGCCTGGGGCTCCAGCGGCTGGGGCAATGAGCAGTTCTTC. It yields the protein CAWGSSGWGNEQFF.

This chain joins TRBV6-5 and TRBJ2-3; TRBD2 matches at 9 bases. Germline lookup yields CDR1 MNHEY and CDR2 SVGAGI. With V trimmed by 2 bases and J by 3 bases, 3 bases remained unmatched. The CDR3 is made up of 15 amino acids. CDR3 sequence reads: CASSYAGGRTDTQYF. For the CDR3, the DNA is TGTGCCAGCAGTTACGCGGGAGGGAGGACAGATACGCAGTATTTT.

The chain links TRBV11-2 to TRBJ2-7; 7 positions agree with TRBD2. Germline-derived CDR1 and CDR2 are SGHAT and FQNNGV. J lost 2 bases, V lost 5 bases, and 6 bases had no gene match. There are 14 residues in the CDR3. The CDR3 nucleotides are TGTGCCAGCAGCCCTCGGGAGGTCACCTACGAGCAGTACTTC. It encodes CASSPREVTYEQYF.

V and J are TRBV6-6 and TRBJ2-7, with 11 nucleotides matching TRBD1. The CDR3 loop spans 15 amino acids. V trimming: 6 bases; J trimming: 7 bases; junction bases outside the gene matches: 11. CDR1 and CDR2 from the germline V gene are MNHNY and SVGAGI (reference sequence). CDR3 in DNA: TGTGCCAGCAGCGCTCCCGGACAGGGGGCTGATGAGCAGTACTTC. It codes for CASSAPGQGADEQYF.